One and the same sample provided the 9 T cell receptor beta chains below, sequenced in a study of T-cell memory formation after mild COVID-19. Via MiXCR, TCRdb re-called the 5' RACE reads, giving one row per CDR3 protein. The data hold a few hundred thousand distinct CDR3 sequences, with 15% to 20% observed a single time. Sequenced: PBMCs or a T cell subset sorted from them (not recorded which). The receptors derive from a man between 18 and 35 years old who had mild COVID-19 (a few samples of this study predate the infection). Cell type and time point are not known.

The chain carries TRBV4-3 and TRBJ1-2; D gene uncertain. This CDR3 comprises 15 residues. V was pared by 1 base and J by 4 bases, with 13 bases between. Germline assignment: CDR1 LGHNA and CDR2 YSLEER. CDR3 loop: CASSQGIYRRYGYTF. The CDR3 DNA reads as TGCGCCAGCAGCCAAGGAATCTACCGGCGCTATGGCTACACCTTC.

This clonotype was picked up a small number of times. The chain employs TRBV29-1 and TRBJ2-3, with TRBD1 matching over 11 bases. The CDR3 has 13 amino acids. Germline V gene data show CDR1 as SQVTM and CDR2 as ANQGSEA. V lost 4 bases to trimming and J lost 5 bases; unmatched junction nucleotides: 2. CDR3 loop: CSVGTGGEDTQYF. The CDR3 region has the DNA TGCAGCGTTGGGACAGGGGGCGAAGATACGCAGTATTTT.

There are a few counts of this clonotype. The rearrangement joins TRBV7-9 to TRBJ2-1; D is ambiguous. Germline-derived CDR1 and CDR2 are SEHNR and FQNEAQ (reference sequence). V dropped 5 bases and J dropped 5 bases, with 13 bases sitting between them. This CDR3 is 14 amino acids long. The CDR3 here is CASSRPLGNNEQFF. In nucleotides, the CDR3 is TGTGCCAGCAGCCGCCCCCTTGGTAACAATGAGCAGTTCTTC.

V gene TRBV18 combines with J gene TRBJ1-6, with unresolved D. The V and J ends lost 1 base and 7 bases respectively, with 11 bases between them. The CDR3 covers 15 residues. CDR1 is KGHSH and CDR2 is LQKENI in the germline V gene. The CDR3: CASSPRAPENSPLHF. CDR3 bases: TGTGCCAGCTCACCACGGGCCCCAGAGAATTCACCCCTCCACTTT.

This clonotype occurred a few times. The chain joins TRBV12-3 or TRBV12-4 to TRBJ2-5; 7 bases fit TRBD1. With V trimmed by 5 bases and J by 5 bases, 14 bases remained unmatched. There are 16 residues in the CDR3. The CDR3 reads CASSPGGRGLGETQYF. CDR3 in DNA: TGTGCCAGCAGTCCAGGCGGCAGGGGGTTAGGGGAGACCCAGTACTTC.

The J gene is TRBJ2-3, the V gene TRBV5-1; possibly TRBD1 for D (5 bases). V was clipped by 0 bases and J by 1 base, with 18 bases between them. This CDR3 contains 18 residues. Per the germline V gene, CDR1 is SGHRS and CDR2 is YFSETQ. CDR3 DNA sequence: TGCGCCAGCAGCTTGGATCGTGATTGGGGCGGAGGCACAGATACGCAGTATTTT. As protein: CASSLDRDWGGGTDTQYF.

This clonotype turned up a few times. V gene TRBV20-1 combines with J gene TRBJ1-1; a weak D match, TRBD1 (6 bases). CDR3 length equals 14 residues. With 6 bases removed from V and 3 bases from J, the gap between germline ends came to 17 bases. Germline values: CDR1 DFQATT, CDR2 SNEGSKA (reference sequence). CDR3 nucleotides: TGCAGTGCCTCTGGGGCGGACAGCTACACTGAAGCTTTCTTT. Translation gives CSASGADSYTEAFF.

This sequence joins TRBV2 and TRBJ2-7, with TRBD2 as a possible D gene (6 bases). V was trimmed by 8 bases and J by 2 bases, leaving 16 bases between them. This CDR3 has 14 residues. The V gene's germline CDR1 is SNHLY and CDR2 FYNNEI. The CDR3 sequence is CASEGTQAPYEQYF. CDR3 DNA: TGTGCCAGCGAGGGGACTCAGGCTCCCTACGAGCAGTACTTC.

The chain carries TRBV12-3 or TRBV12-4 and TRBJ1-3; maybe TRBD1 (5 bases). V was clipped by 6 bases and J by 4 bases, with 10 bases between them. The CDR3 is made up of 13 amino acids. CDR3 amino acids: CASRDTDGNTIYF. The CDR3 region has the DNA TGTGCCAGCAGGGACACCGACGGAAACACCATATATTTT.